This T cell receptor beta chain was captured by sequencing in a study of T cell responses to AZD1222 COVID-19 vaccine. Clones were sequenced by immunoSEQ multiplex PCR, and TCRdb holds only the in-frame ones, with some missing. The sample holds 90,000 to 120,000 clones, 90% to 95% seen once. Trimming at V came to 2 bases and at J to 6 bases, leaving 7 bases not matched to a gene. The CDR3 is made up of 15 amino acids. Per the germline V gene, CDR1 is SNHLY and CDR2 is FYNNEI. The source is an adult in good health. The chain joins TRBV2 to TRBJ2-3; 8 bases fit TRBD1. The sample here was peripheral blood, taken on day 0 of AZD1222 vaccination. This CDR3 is CASSERTGFNDTQYF. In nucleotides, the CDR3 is TGTGCCAGCAGTGAAAGGACAGGGTTTAATGATACGCAGTATTTT.